This passage covers 5 T cell receptor beta chains from one sample sequenced in a study of T cell changes during pregnancy in multiple sclerosis. Measured with immunoSEQ multiplex PCR; TCRdb has only the in-frame clones, and not every one. The sample has more than 40,000 clones, 92% seen once. The input for sequencing was CD4+ T cells from peripheral blood mononuclear cells, taken in the third trimester of pregnancy. Receptors were obtained from a female donor with multiple sclerosis, enrolled in a pregnancy study.

The V call is TRBV25-1, the J call TRBJ2-3; TRBD2 agrees at 9 bases. The CDR3 is 14 amino acids. Germline lookup yields CDR1 MGHDK and CDR2 SYGVNS. V shed 6 bases, J shed 2 bases, and the junction held 3 bases outside the gene matches. In nucleotides, the CDR3 is TGTGCCAGCAGGCGGGAGGGCCTCACAGATACGCAGTATTTT. Its protein product is CASRREGLTDTQYF.

The rearrangement uses TRBV11-2 and TRBJ2-7; the match to TRBD2 covers 7 bases. Germline trimming cut 0 bases from V and 3 bases from J; bases unmatched to any gene: 5. The CDR3 totals 15 residues. In germline, CDR1 is SGHAT, CDR2 FQNNGV. The CDR3 sequence: CASSLEASGDYEQYF. In DNA, the CDR3 is TGTGCCAGCAGCTTAGAGGCTAGCGGTGACTACGAGCAGTACTTC.

The gene calls are TRBV6-5 and TRBJ2-5; D possibly corresponds to TRBD1 (7 bases). The germline CDR1 and CDR2 sequences are MNHEY and SVGAGI. This CDR3 region has 15 residues. V lost 5 bases, J lost 6 bases, and 19 bases lay in between. CDR3 loop: CASSPTFRGRQTQYF. The DNA of the CDR3 is TGTGCCAGCAGTCCAACTTTCAGGGGGAGGCAGACCCAGTACTTC.

The J gene is TRBJ2-2, the V gene TRBV6-5; D is perhaps TRBD1 (5 bases). The CDR3 is 14 amino acids. V shed 8 bases and J shed 2 bases, with 12 bases lying between them. The germline gives CDR1 MNHEY, CDR2 SVGAGI. The CDR3 here is CASLDSLNTGELFF. CDR3 sequence (DNA): TGTGCCAGCCTAGACAGCTTAAACACCGGGGAGCTGTTTTTT.

This chain joins TRBV6-5 and TRBJ1-1; the D gene is possibly TRBD1 (6 bases). V was trimmed by 2 bases and J by 10 bases, leaving 20 bases between them. This CDR3 spans 15 amino acids. The germline V gene has CDR1 MNHEY and CDR2 SVGAGI. CDR3: CASSYGGAGAQVAFF. CDR3 nucleotide sequence: TGTGCCAGCAGTTACGGTGGGGCAGGGGCGCAGGTAGCTTTCTTT.